These 14 T cell receptor beta chains were sequenced from one sample in a study of regulatory dendritic cells for organ transplantation. Assay used: immunoSEQ multiplex PCR; TCRdb lists only in-frame clones, some missing. The sample consists of 15,000 to 20,000 clones, 70% to 80% of them appearing once. Allogeneic regulatory or mature dendritic cells were co-cultured for less than six days with CFSE-labeled sorted T cells at 1:10. These receptors are not linked to any known antigen. The sequencing input was memory CD4+ T cells from blood cultured with regulatory dendritic cells. The sample's subset: CD45RO+ memory T cells. These receptors all stem from a human donor in good health.

This clone was detected only once. J is TRBJ1-3 and V is TRBV29-1, with TRBD1 matching over 7 bases. The CDR3 loop spans 13 amino acids. J gave up 2 bases and V 5 bases, and 3 bases lay outside the gene matches. Germline V gene sequence: CDR1 SQVTM, CDR2 ANQGSEA. The CDR3 region is CSVRDSPGNTIYF. In DNA, the CDR3 is TGCAGCGTTCGGGACAGCCCTGGAAACACCATATATTTT.

The chain joins TRBV30 to TRBJ2-3; TRBD1 agrees at 8 bases. The junction had 12 bases not matched to a gene; V was cut back by 3 bases and J by 4 bases. The CDR3 totals 16 residues. Germline V gives CDR1 GTSNPN, CDR2 SVGIG (reference sequence). For the CDR3, the DNA is TGTGCCTGGAGCATTGGACAGGGATTTCAATCAGATACGCAGTATTTT. Translation: CAWSIGQGFQSDTQYF.

DNA of the CDR3: TGTGCCACCTCAGAGGGGTATTTCTCTGGAAACACCATATATTTT. The encoded protein is CATSEGYFSGNTIYF. The chain is built from TRBV6-9 and TRBJ1-3; the D gene is possibly TRBD1 (5 bases). The CDR3 totals 15 residues. The V gene's germline CDR1 is MNHGY and CDR2 SVAAGI. The V and J ends lost 10 bases and 0 bases respectively, with 16 bases between them.

The V call is TRBV2, the J call TRBJ2-7, with D perhaps assigned TRBD1 or TRBD2 (7 bases each). The V and J ends lost 2 bases and 3 bases respectively, with 11 bases between them. This CDR3 has 14 amino acids. Germline CDR1 SNHLY, CDR2 FYNNEI. The CDR3 nucleotides are TGTGCCAGCAGTGAACAGGGGGAGGGCTACGAGCAGTACTTC. The encoded protein is CASSEQGEGYEQYF.

The chain joins TRBV7-9 to TRBJ2-2; TRBD1 is a possible D gene (5 bases). V lost 1 base and J 4 bases, leaving 13 bases between the germline ends. The germline CDR1 and CDR2 sequences are SEHNR and FQNEAQ (reference sequence). CDR3 length equals 16 residues. CDR3 in amino acids: CASSLGAGFFTGELFF. CDR3 DNA: TGTGCCAGCAGCTTAGGGGCAGGGTTCTTCACCGGGGAGCTGTTTTTT.

The table lists this clone with a count of one. The rearrangement links TRBV28 to TRBJ2-7; 7 positions match TRBD2. CDR1 is MDHEN, CDR2 SYDVKM, per germline. The CDR3 totals 14 residues. The ends lost 6 bases at V and 0 bases at J; junction bases unmatched: 5. This CDR3 reads CASRVRGSSYEQYF. CDR3 bases: TGTGCCAGCAGGGTGCGCGGGAGCTCCTACGAGCAGTACTTC. The full variable domain, in which reference TRBV28 and TRBJ2-7 provide the parts outside the CDR3, is DVKVTQSSRYLVKRTGEKVFLECVQDMDHENMFWYRQDPGLGLRLIYFSYDVKMKEKGDIPEGYSVSREKKERFSLILESASTNQTSMYLCASRVRGSSYEQYFGPGTRLTVT.

In its sample, this clone was seen a few times. V gene TRBV2 combines with J gene TRBJ2-5; D gene uncertain. This CDR3 spans 15 amino acids. V gave up 7 bases and J gave up 1 base, with 16 bases separating them. Germline CDR1 and CDR2: SNHLY and FYNNEI. CDR3 amino acids: CASTKGNSGQETQYF. The CDR3 region has the DNA TGTGCCAGCACCAAGGGTAACTCAGGCCAAGAGACCCAGTACTTC.

The chain joins TRBV9 to TRBJ2-5, with 8 bases that match TRBD1. CDR3 length: 17 amino acids. Germline V gene data show CDR1 as SGDLS and CDR2 as YYNGEE. Trimming removed 0 bases from V and 4 bases from J; junction bases left unmatched: 11. CDR3 loop: CASSVGPGQGGRETQYF. The CDR3 bases are TGTGCCAGCAGCGTAGGCCCCGGACAGGGTGGCAGAGAGACCCAGTACTTC.

The CDR3 DNA reads TGTGCCACTCGAGCCTCCCGCTCTGGAAACACCATATATTTT. Translating it yields CATRASRSGNTIYF. The chain couples TRBV15 to TRBJ1-3; D call uncertain. Germline V gene lookup returns CDR1 LNHNV and CDR2 YYDKDF (reference sequence). This CDR3 is built from 14 residues. The ends were cut back, 9 bases at V and 0 bases at J, with 12 bases in the middle. Full variable domain (outside the CDR3, taken from reference TRBV15 and TRBJ1-3): DAMVIQNPRYQVTQFGKPVTLSCSQTLNHNVMYWYQQKSSQAPKLLFHYYDKDFNNEADTPDNFQSRRPNTSFCFLDIRSPGLGDTAMYLCATRASRSGNTIYFGEGSWLTVV.

This sequence joins TRBV10-3 and TRBJ2-7; D call uncertain. CDR3 length: 12 residues. Looked up from germline, CDR1 is ENHRY and CDR2 is SYGVKD. Trimming shortened V by 5 bases and J by 5 bases, and 10 bases separated the two germline ends. CDR3 loop: CAISSVADEQYF. The DNA of the CDR3 is TGTGCCATCAGTTCGGTGGCGGACGAGCAGTACTTC.

CDR3 region: CASSSHGGSNTEAFF. The CDR3 DNA is TGTGCCAGCAGTTCCCACGGAGGAAGTAACACTGAAGCTTTCTTT. This rearrangement joins TRBV6-6 to TRBJ1-1; D not resolved. CDR3 length: 15 amino acids. Per germline, CDR1 MNHNY and CDR2 SVGAGI (reference sequence). The germline V and J ends were trimmed by 4 bases and 2 bases, with 14 bases remaining between them.

The chain recombines TRBV6-5 with TRBJ2-7; 9 nucleotides agree with TRBD1. With V trimmed by 3 bases and J by 0 bases, 6 bases remained unmatched. The CDR3 has 16 residues. CDR1 and CDR2 (germline): MNHEY, SVGAGI. The CDR3 DNA follows: TGTGCCAGCAGTTATCTTCCGGGACAGGGCTCCTACGAGCAGTACTTC. Protein: CASSYLPGQGSYEQYF.

This chain joins TRBV29-1 and TRBJ1-5; 8 bases fit TRBD1. CDR1 is SQVTM and CDR2 is ANQGSEA in the germline V gene. The junction had 5 bases not matched to a gene; V was cut back by 6 bases and J by 4 bases. The CDR3 is 13 residues long. CDR3 nucleotide sequence: TGCAGCGTCACGGACAGGGCAAATCAGCCCCAGCATTTT. Protein sequence: CSVTDRANQPQHF. Based on the CDR3 plus reference TRBV29-1 and TRBJ1-5, the full variable domain is SAVISQKPSRDICQRGTSLTIQCQVDSQVTMMFWYRQQPGQSLTLIATANQGSEATYESGFVIDKFPISRPNLTFSTLTVSNMSPEDSSIYLCSVTDRANQPQHFGDGTRLSIL.

CDR3 sequence reads: CASSQDRDNYGYTF. CDR3 nucleotide sequence: TGTGCCAGCAGCCAAGATCGGGACAACTATGGCTACACCTTC. The chain has TRBV4-2 and TRBJ1-2, with D perhaps TRBD1 (5 bases). Trimming took 0 bases from V and 2 from J, leaving 7 bases between them. Per the germline V gene, CDR1 is LGHNA and CDR2 is YNFKEQ. This CDR3 is built from 14 residues.